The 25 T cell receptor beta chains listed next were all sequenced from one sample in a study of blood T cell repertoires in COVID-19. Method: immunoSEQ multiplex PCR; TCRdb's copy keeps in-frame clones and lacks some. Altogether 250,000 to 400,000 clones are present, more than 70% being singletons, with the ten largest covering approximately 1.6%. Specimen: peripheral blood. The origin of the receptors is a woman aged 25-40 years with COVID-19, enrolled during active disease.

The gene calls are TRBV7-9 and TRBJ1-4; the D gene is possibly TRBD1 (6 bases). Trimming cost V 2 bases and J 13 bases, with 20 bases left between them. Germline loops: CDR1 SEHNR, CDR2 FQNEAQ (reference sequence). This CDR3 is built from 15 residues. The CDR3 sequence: CASSLFLSNRDTLFF. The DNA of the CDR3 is TGTGCCAGCAGCTTATTCCTCTCAAACCGGGACACACTGTTTTTT.

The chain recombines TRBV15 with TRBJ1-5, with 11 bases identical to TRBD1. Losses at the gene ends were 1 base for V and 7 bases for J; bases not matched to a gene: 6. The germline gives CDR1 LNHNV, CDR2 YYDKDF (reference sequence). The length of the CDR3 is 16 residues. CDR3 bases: TGTGCCACCAGCAGAGCCGTAGGGACAGGGGGGCAGCCCCAGCATTTT. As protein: CATSRAVGTGGQPQHF.

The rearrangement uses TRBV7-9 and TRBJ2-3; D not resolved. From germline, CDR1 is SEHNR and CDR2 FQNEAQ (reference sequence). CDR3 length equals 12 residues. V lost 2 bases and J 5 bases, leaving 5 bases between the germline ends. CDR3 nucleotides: TGTGCCAGCAGCTTACACGGAGATACGCAGTATTTT. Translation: CASSLHGDTQYF.

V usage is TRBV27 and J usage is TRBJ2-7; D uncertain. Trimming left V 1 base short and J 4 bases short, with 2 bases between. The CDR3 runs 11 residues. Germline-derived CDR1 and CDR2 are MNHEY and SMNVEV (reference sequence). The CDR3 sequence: CASSLLYEQYV. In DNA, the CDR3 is TGTGCCAGCAGTTTATTATACGAGCAGTACGTC.

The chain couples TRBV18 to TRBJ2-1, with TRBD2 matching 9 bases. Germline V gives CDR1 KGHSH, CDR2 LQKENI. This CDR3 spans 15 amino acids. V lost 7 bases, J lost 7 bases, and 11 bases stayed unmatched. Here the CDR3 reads CASLPASGVGNEQFF. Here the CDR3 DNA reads TGTGCCAGCTTGCCGGCTAGCGGGGTGGGAAATGAGCAGTTCTTC.

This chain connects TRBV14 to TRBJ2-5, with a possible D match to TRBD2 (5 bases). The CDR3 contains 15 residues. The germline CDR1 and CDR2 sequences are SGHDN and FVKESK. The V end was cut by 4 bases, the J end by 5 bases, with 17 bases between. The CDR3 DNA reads TGTGCCAGCAGCCTTGCGCGAGGGCGCGGGGAGACCCAGTACTTC. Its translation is CASSLARGRGETQYF.

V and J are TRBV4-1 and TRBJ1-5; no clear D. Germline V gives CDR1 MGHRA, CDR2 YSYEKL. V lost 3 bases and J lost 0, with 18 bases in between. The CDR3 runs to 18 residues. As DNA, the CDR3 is TGCGCCAGCAGCCAGAGGGCGCTTACCTCAAATAGCAATCAGCCCCAGCATTTT. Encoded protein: CASSQRALTSNSNQPQHF.

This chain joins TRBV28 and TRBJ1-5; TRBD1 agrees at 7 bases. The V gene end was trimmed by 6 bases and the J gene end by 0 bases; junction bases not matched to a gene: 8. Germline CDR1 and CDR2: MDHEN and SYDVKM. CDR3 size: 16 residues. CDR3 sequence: CASRSGQTYSNQPQHF. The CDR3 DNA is TGTGCCAGCAGATCGGGACAGACGTATAGCAATCAGCCCCAGCATTTT.

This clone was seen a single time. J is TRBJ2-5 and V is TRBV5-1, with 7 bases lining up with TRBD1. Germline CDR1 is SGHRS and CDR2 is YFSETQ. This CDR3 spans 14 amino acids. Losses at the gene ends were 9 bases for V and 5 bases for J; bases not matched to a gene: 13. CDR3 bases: TGCGCCACCCGGACAGGCGGATGGATCGAGACCCAGTACTTC. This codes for CATRTGGWIETQYF.

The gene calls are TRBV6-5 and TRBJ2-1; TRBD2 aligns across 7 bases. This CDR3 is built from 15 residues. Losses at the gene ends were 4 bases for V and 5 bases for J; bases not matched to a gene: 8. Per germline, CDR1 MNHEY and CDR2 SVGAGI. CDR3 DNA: TGTGCCAGCAGTTCCCCAGCGGGGTCGGACAATGAGCAGTTCTTC. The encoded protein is CASSSPAGSDNEQFF.

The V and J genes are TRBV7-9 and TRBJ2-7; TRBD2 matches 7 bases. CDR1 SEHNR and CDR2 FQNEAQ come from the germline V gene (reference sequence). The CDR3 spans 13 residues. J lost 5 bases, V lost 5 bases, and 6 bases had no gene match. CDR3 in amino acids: CASSVRTSHEQYF. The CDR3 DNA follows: TGTGCCAGCAGCGTCCGGACTAGTCACGAGCAGTACTTC.

The CDR3 reads CASSVARDRHTQYF. The DNA of the CDR3 is TGTGCCAGCAGCGTAGCCAGGGATAGGCATACGCAGTATTTT. The rearrangement joins TRBV9 to TRBJ2-3, with D possibly matching TRBD1 (5 bases). Trimming removed 0 bases from V and 7 bases from J, with 12 bases in between. The CDR3 has 14 amino acids. Germline V gene sequence: CDR1 SGDLS, CDR2 YYNGEE.

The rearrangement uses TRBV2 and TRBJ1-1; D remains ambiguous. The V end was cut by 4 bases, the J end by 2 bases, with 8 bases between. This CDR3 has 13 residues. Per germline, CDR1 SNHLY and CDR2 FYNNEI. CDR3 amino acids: CASSGQINTEAFF. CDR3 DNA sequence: TGTGCCAGCAGTGGACAAATTAACACTGAAGCTTTCTTT.

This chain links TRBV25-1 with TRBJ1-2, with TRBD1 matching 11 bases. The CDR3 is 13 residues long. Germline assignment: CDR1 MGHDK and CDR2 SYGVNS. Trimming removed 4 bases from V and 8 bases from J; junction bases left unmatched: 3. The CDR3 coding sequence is TGTGCCAGCAGTGGGGACAGGGGGGACGGCTACACCTTC. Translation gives CASSGDRGDGYTF.

The CDR3 coding sequence is TGTGCCAGCATCCCGACAGGGCAAGGCACTGAAGCTTTCTTT. Translation: CASIPTGQGTEAFF. The rearrangement uses TRBV28 and TRBJ1-1; TRBD1 agrees at 7 bases. The junction had 9 bases not matched to a gene; V was cut back by 7 bases and J by 4 bases. CDR3 size: 14 residues. Germline CDR1 is MDHEN and CDR2 is SYDVKM.

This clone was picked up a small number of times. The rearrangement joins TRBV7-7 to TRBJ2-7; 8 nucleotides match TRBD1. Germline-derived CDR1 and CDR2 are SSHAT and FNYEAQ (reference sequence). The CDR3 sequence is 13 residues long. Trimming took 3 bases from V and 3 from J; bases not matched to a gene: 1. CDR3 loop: CASSFGQGYEQYF. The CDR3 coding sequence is TGTGCCAGCAGCTTTGGACAGGGCTACGAGCAGTACTTC.

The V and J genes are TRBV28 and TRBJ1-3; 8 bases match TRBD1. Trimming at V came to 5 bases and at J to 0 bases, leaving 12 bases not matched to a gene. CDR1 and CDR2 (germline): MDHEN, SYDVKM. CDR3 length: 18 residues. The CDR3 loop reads CASSPTGLTGGSGNTIYF. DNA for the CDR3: TGTGCCAGCAGTCCAACCGGACTCACAGGGGGCTCTGGAAACACCATATATTTT. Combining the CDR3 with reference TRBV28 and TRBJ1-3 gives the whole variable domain DVKVTQSSRYLVKRTGEKVFLECVQDMDHENMFWYRQDPGLGLRLIYFSYDVKMKEKGDIPEGYSVSREKKERFSLILESASTNQTSMYLCASSPTGLTGGSGNTIYFGEGSWLTVV.

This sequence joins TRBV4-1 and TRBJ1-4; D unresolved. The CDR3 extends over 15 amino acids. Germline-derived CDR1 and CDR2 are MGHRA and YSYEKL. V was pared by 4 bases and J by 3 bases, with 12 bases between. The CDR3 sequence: CASSRAEGSNEKLFF. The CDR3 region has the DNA TGCGCCAGCAGCCGAGCCGAGGGTTCTAATGAAAAACTGTTTTTT.

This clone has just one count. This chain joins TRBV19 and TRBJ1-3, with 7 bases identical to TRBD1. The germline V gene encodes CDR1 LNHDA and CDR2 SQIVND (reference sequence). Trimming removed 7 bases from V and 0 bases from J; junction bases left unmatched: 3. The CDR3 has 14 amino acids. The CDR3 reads CASIGTDSGNTIYF. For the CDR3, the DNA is TGTGCCAGTATCGGGACAGACTCTGGAAACACCATATATTTT.

The CDR3 here is CASSSAGTGGYGYTF. Here the CDR3 DNA reads TGTGCCAGCAGTTCCGCCGGGACGGGGGGCTATGGCTACACCTTC. The chain links TRBV6-5 to TRBJ1-2, with D maybe TRBD1 (5 bases). Trimming removed 4 bases from V and 4 bases from J, with 16 bases in between. Per the germline V gene, CDR1 is MNHEY and CDR2 is SVGAGI. This CDR3 is built from 15 residues.

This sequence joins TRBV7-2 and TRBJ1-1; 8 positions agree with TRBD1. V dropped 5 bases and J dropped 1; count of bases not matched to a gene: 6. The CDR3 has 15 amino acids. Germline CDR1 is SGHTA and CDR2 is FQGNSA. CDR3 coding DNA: TGTGCCAGCAGCCTTAGGGACAGGCGGAACACTGAAGCTTTCTTT. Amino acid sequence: CASSLRDRRNTEAFF.

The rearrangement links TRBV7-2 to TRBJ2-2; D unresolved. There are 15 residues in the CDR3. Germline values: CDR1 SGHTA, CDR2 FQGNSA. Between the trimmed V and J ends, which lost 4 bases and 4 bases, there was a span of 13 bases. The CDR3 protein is CASSSRETGTGELFF. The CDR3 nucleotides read TGTGCCAGCAGCTCCCGAGAGACTGGCACCGGGGAGCTGTTTTTT.

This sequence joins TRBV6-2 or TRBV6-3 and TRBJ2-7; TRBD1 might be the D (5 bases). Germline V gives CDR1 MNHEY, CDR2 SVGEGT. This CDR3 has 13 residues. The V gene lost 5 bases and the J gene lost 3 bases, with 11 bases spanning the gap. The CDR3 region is CASSLDRIYEQYF. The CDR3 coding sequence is TGTGCCAGCAGTCTAGACAGAATCTACGAGCAGTACTTC.

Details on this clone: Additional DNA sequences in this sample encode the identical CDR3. CDR3 DNA sequence: TGCAGTGCTGAGACAGGGGATGAAGCTTTCTTT. Its translation is CSAETGDEAFF. The rearrangement uses TRBV20-1 and TRBJ1-1; 8 positions agree with TRBD1. CDR3 length: 11 amino acids. Germline V gene data show CDR1 as DFQATT and CDR2 as SNEGSKA (reference sequence). The V and J ends lost 5 bases and 7 bases, in that order; junction bases with no gene match: 3.

In DNA, the CDR3 is TGCAGCGGCCGACAGGGGGCTGAGTATGGCTACACCTTC. As protein: CSGRQGAEYGYTF. V is TRBV29-1 and J is TRBJ1-2; TRBD1 matches 10 bases. The germline V gene has CDR1 SQVTM and CDR2 ANQGSEA. V lost 7 bases to trimming and J lost 5 bases; unmatched junction nucleotides: 7. CDR3 length: 13 residues.